The 15 T cell receptor beta chains in this list originate from one sample, sequenced in a study of blood T cell repertoires in COVID-19 (dated by TCRdb to the early 2020s). The library relied on the immunoSEQ multiplex PCR assay. Sourced from immuneACCESS, this table was stored by TCRdb with only in-frame sequences that have V and J called. A share of the clones is absent; for the studies checked, an unresolved V gene accounts for under half, and the remainder has no known explanation. The sample table holds 65,000 to 85,000 clones, of which approximately 82% were seen once. Around 5% of the sample comes from the top ten. Sequencing was carried out using peripheral blood. The source is a man aged 50 to 59 with active COVID-19.

J is TRBJ2-5 and V is TRBV24-1, with 10 bases that match TRBD1. Germline trimming cut 4 bases from V and 4 bases from J; bases unmatched to any gene: 8. This CDR3 comprises 16 residues. Germline loops: CDR1 KGHDR, CDR2 SFDVKD. The CDR3 region is CATSDYGTGDSETQYF. CDR3 nucleotides: TGTGCCACCAGTGACTATGGGACAGGGGATTCAGAGACCCAGTACTTC.

The gene calls are TRBV28 and TRBJ2-1; no reliable D call. In germline, CDR1 is MDHEN, CDR2 SYDVKM. There are 12 residues in the CDR3. V was pared by 6 bases and J by 5 bases, with 8 bases between. As DNA, the CDR3 is TGTGCCAGCAGCCGAACAGACAATGAGCAGTTCTTC. It codes for CASSRTDNEQFF.

The V gene is TRBV21-1, the J gene TRBJ2-7; the table assigns TRBD1, which was not confirmed against the DNA. TRBV21-1 corresponds to a pseudogene. This CDR3 spans 16 amino acids. The CDR3 nucleotides read TGTGCCAGCAGCACCTCAGGTCTAGGGGCCCTCTACGAGCAGTACTTC. This codes for CASSTSGLGALYEQYF.

The chain has TRBV19 and TRBJ2-1, with 7 bases that match TRBD2. CDR1 and CDR2 from the germline V gene are LNHDA and SQIVND (reference sequence). V was clipped by 5 bases and J by 5 bases; unmatched bases: 6. This CDR3 comprises 14 residues. In DNA form, the CDR3 reads TGTGCCAGTAGTTCCAGGACTAGGAACAATGAGCAGTTCTTC. It is translated as CASSSRTRNNEQFF.

The chain has TRBV13 and TRBJ1-2; unclear D gene. V was clipped by 5 bases and J by 0 bases, with 10 bases between them. The CDR3 extends over 14 amino acids. CDR1 and CDR2 (germline): PRHDT, FYEKMQ (reference sequence). The CDR3 is CASSRMLANYGYTF. DNA for the CDR3: TGTGCCAGCAGCCGTATGCTAGCTAACTATGGCTACACCTTC. The complete variable domain, with remaining parts taken from reference TRBV13 and TRBJ1-2, reads AAGVIQSPRHLIKEKRETATLKCYPIPRHDTVYWYQQGPGQDPQFLISFYEKMQSDKGSIPDRFSAQQFSDYHSELNMSSLELGDSALYFCASSRMLANYGYTFGSGTRLTVV.

The V gene is TRBV5-4, the J gene TRBJ2-2, with a tentative D call TRBD1 (6 bases). V lost 0 bases and J lost 4, with 10 bases in between. In germline, CDR1 is SGHNT, CDR2 YYREEE (reference sequence). The CDR3 extends over 15 amino acids. For the CDR3, the DNA is TGTGCCAGCAGCTTGGTAGGGACAACCACCGGGGAGCTGTTTTTT. This encodes CASSLVGTTTGELFF. Complete variable domain (other parts from reference TRBV5-4 and TRBJ2-2): ETGVTQSPTHLIKTRGQQVTLRCSSQSGHNTVSWYQQALGQGPQFIFQYYREEENGRGNFPPRFSGLQFPNYSSELNVNALELDDSALYLCASSLVGTTTGELFFGEGSRLTVL.

About this clone: Other DNA sequences in this sample translate to the same CDR3. V usage is TRBV5-1 and J usage is TRBJ2-5; 8 positions agree with TRBD1. In germline, CDR1 is SGHRS, CDR2 YFSETQ. V dropped 1 base and J dropped 5; count of bases not matched to a gene: 4. The CDR3 consists of 14 residues. The CDR3 loop is CASSLQGAGETQYF. The CDR3 DNA follows: TGCGCCAGCAGCTTGCAGGGGGCAGGGGAGACCCAGTACTTC.

This sequence joins TRBV6-2 or TRBV6-3 and TRBJ1-3, with 8 bases fitting TRBD1. The CDR3 sequence is 14 residues long. J was trimmed by 7 bases and V by 3 bases; bases with no gene match: 5. Looked up from germline, CDR1 is MNHEY and CDR2 is SVGEGT. CDR3 protein: CASSYRQGRNTIYF. The CDR3 DNA is TGTGCCAGCAGTTATCGACAGGGGAGGAACACCATATATTTT.

This chain connects TRBV28 to TRBJ2-3, with 7 nucleotides matching TRBD2. V shed 2 bases and J 2 bases; nucleotides not matched to a gene: 10. CDR1 is MDHEN and CDR2 is SYDVKM in the germline V gene. CDR3 length: 17 amino acids. CDR3 sequence (DNA): TGTGCCAGCAGTTTAATGCCGGCGAGCGGGAACACAGATACGCAGTATTTT. Translation gives CASSLMPASGNTDTQYF.

The rearrangement links TRBV2 to TRBJ1-1; 10 nucleotides line up with TRBD1. Per germline, CDR1 SNHLY and CDR2 FYNNEI. The CDR3 is made up of 14 amino acids. J lost 1 base, V lost 8 bases, and 4 bases had no gene match. The CDR3 bases are TGTGCCAGCGGGGACAGGGGTACGAACACTGAAGCTTTCTTT. It codes for CASGDRGTNTEAFF.

V and J are TRBV4-1 and TRBJ2-1, with 7 nucleotides matching TRBD2. CDR1 and CDR2 from the germline V gene are MGHRA and YSYEKL. The CDR3 has 18 residues. V shed 4 bases and J 0 bases; nucleotides not matched to a gene: 12. CDR3 DNA sequence: TGCGCCAGCAGCCGACGCGGTTGGGGGAGGGACTCCTACAATGAGCAGTTCTTC. Protein product: CASSRRGWGRDSYNEQFF.

The chain joins TRBV10-3 to TRBJ1-2; D may be TRBD1 (5 bases). The CDR3 covers 13 residues. Trimming removed 10 bases at V and 8 bases at J, with 20 bases between. Per germline, CDR1 ENHRY and CDR2 SYGVKD. The CDR3 coding sequence is TGTGCCACCGCCCTTACAGGATTGTACGGCTACACCTTC. This encodes CATALTGLYGYTF.

The chain couples TRBV24-1 to TRBJ1-4; no clear D gene. Trimming removed 4 bases from V and 3 bases from J, with 8 bases in between. Looked up from germline, CDR1 is KGHDR and CDR2 is SFDVKD. The CDR3 spans 14 residues. Written as DNA, the CDR3 is TGTGCCACCAGTGACCCCCGGGCTAATGAAAAACTGTTTTTT. The encoded protein is CATSDPRANEKLFF.

The rearrangement uses TRBV5-5 and TRBJ2-3; tentatively, D is TRBD2 (5 bases). The CDR3 is 16 amino acids. Trimming stripped 3 bases from V and 2 bases from J, with 16 bases between. Germline values: CDR1 SGHKS, CDR2 YYEKEE (reference sequence). CDR3 loop: CASSSSPGIDTDTQYF. CDR3 in DNA: TGTGCCAGCAGCTCCTCGCCGGGAATAGACACAGATACGCAGTATTTT. Together with reference TRBV5-5 and TRBJ2-3, the CDR3 gives the full variable domain: DAGVTQSPTHLIKTRGQQVTLRCSPISGHKSVSWYQQVLGQGPQFIFQYYEKEERGRGNFPDRFSARQFPNYSSELNVNALLLGDSALYLCASSSSPGIDTDTQYFGPGTRLTVL.

V is TRBV7-9 and J is TRBJ1-2, with D uncertain. This CDR3 contains 13 residues. Deletions cut 6 bases from V and 6 bases from J, with 14 bases between. Germline values: CDR1 SEHNR, CDR2 FQNEAQ (reference sequence). DNA of the CDR3: TGTGCCAGCAGATCTACCGCCGGGGATGGCTACACCTTC. Translating it yields CASRSTAGDGYTF.